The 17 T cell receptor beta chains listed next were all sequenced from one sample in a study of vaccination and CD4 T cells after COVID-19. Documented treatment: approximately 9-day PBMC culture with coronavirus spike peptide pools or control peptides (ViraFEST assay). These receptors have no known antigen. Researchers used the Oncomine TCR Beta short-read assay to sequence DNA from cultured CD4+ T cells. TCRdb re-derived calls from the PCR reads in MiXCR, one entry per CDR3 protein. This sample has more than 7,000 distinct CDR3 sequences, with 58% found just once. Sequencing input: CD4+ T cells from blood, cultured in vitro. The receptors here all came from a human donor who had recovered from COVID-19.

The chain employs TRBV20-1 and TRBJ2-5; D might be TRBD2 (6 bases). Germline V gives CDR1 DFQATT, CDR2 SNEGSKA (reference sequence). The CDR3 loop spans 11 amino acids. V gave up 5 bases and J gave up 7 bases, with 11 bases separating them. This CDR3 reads CSAPLGGTQYF. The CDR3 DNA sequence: TGCAGTGCTCCCTTGGGGGGGACCCAGTACTTC.

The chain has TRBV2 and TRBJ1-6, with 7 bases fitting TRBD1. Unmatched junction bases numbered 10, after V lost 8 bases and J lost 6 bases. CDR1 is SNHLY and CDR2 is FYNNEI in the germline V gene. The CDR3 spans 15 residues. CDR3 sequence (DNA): TGTGCCAGCCGTAGAGGGGGCGCCCCTAATTCACCCCTCCACTTT. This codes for CASRRGGAPNSPLHF.

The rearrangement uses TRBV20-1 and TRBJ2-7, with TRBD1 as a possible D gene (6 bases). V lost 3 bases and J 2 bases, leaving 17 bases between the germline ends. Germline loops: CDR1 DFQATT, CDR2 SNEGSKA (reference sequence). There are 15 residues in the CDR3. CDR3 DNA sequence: TGCAGTGCTAGGGTCCCAGGGGTATCTCCCTACGAGCAGTACTTC. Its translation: CSARVPGVSPYEQYF.

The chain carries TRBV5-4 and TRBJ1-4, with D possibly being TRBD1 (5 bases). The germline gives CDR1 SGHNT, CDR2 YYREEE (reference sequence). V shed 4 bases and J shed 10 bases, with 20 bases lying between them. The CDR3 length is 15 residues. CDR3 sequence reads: CASSTPQQGVRKLFF. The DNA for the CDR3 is TGTGCCAGCAGCACCCCCCAGCAGGGAGTGAGAAAACTGTTTTTT.

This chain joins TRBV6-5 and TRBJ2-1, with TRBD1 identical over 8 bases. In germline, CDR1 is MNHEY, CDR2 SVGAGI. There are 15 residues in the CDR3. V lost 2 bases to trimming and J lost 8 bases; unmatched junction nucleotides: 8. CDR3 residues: CASSYQNRGSDEQFF. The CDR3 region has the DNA TGTGCCAGCAGTTACCAAAACAGGGGGTCGGATGAGCAGTTCTTC.

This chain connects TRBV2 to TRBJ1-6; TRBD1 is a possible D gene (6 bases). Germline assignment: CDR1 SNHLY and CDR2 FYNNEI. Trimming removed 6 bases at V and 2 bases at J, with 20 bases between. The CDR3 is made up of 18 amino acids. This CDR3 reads CASRGDRVRGPYNSPLHF. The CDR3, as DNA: TGTGCCAGCAGGGGGGACCGCGTCAGGGGACCCTATAATTCACCCCTCCACTTT.

The CDR3 is CASSLVSTEAFF. Here the CDR3 DNA reads TGTGCCAGCAGTTTAGTTTCCACTGAAGCTTTCTTT. The chain couples TRBV12-3 or TRBV12-4 to TRBJ1-1; D unresolved. The germline V and J ends were trimmed by 1 base and 4 bases, with 4 bases remaining between them. The CDR3 is 12 amino acids.

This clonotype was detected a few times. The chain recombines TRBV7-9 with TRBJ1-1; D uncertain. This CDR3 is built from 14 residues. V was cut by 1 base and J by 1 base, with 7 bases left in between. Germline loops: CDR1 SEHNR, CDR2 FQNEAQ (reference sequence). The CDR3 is CASSLEGRNTEAFF. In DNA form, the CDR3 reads TGTGCCAGCAGCTTAGAAGGGAGGAACACTGAAGCTTTCTTT. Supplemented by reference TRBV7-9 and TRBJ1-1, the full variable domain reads DTGVSQNPRHKITKRGQNVTFRCDPISEHNRLYWYRQTLGQGPEFLTYFQNEAQLEKSRLLSDRFSAERPKGSFSTLEIQRTEQGDSAMYLCASSLEGRNTEAFFGQGTRLTVV.

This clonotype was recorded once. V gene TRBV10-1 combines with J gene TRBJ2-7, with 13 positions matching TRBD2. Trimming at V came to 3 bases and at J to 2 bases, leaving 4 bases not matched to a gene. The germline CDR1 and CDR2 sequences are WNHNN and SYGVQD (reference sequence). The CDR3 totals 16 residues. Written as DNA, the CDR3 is TGCGCCAGCAGTGACGAGGGACTAGCGGGAACCTACGAGCAGTACTTC. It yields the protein CASSDEGLAGTYEQYF.

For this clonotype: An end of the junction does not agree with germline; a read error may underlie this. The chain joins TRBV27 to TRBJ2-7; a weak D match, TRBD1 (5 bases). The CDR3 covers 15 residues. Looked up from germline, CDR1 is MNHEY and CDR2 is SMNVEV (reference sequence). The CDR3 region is CASRTWGRDSYEQYF. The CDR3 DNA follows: TGTGCGAGCAGGACATGGGGCAGGGACTCCTACGAGCAGTACTTC.

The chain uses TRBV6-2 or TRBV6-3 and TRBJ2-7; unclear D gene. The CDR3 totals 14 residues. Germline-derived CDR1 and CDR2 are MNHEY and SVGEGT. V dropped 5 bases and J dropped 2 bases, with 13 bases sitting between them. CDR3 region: CASSPRTHPYEQYF. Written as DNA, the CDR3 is TGTGCCAGCAGTCCCCGGACGCATCCCTACGAGCAGTACTTC.

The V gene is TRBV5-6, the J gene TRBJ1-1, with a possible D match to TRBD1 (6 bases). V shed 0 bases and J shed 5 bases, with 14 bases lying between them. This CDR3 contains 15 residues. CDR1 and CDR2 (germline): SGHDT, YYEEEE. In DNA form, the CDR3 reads TGTGCCAGCAGCTTGGCAGAGGGGGTGGAGACTGAAGCTTTCTTT. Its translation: CASSLAEGVETEAFF.

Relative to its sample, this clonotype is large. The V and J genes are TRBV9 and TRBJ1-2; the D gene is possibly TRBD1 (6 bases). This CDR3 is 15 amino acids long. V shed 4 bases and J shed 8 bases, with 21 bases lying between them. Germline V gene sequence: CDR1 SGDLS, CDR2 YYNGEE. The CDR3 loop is CASSSRTVSSSGYTF. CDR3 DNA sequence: TGTGCCAGCAGCTCTAGGACAGTCTCTTCTAGCGGCTACACCTTC.

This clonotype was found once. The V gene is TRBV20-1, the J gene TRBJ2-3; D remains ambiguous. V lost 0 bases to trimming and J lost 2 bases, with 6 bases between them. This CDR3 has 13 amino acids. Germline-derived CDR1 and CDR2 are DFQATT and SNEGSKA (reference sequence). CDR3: CSARDPVTDTQYF. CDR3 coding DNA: TGCAGTGCTAGAGATCCAGTCACAGATACGCAGTATTTT.

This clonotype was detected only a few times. The CDR3 is CASSTPQGGDYGYTF. As DNA, the CDR3 is TGTGCCAGCAGTACACCACAGGGGGGAGACTATGGCTACACCTTC. This sequence joins TRBV6-1 and TRBJ1-2, with 8 positions matching TRBD1. Germline V gene sequence: CDR1 MNHNS, CDR2 SASEGT. The CDR3 covers 15 residues. V shed 5 bases and J 3 bases; nucleotides not matched to a gene: 8.

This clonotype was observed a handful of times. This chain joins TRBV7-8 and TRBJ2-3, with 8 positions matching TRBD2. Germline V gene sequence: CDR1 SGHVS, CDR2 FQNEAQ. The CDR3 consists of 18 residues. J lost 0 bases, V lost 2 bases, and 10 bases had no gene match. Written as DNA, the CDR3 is TGTGCCAGCAGCTTACTGGCTAGCGGGTTTGCTAGCACAGATACGCAGTATTTT. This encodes CASSLLASGFASTDTQYF.

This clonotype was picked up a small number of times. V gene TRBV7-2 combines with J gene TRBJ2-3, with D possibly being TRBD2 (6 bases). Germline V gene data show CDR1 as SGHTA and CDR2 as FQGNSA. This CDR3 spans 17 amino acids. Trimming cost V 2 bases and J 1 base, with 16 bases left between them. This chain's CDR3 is CASSLMVGGRGTDTQYF. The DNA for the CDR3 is TGTGCCAGCAGCTTAATGGTGGGGGGTAGGGGCACAGATACGCAGTATTTT.